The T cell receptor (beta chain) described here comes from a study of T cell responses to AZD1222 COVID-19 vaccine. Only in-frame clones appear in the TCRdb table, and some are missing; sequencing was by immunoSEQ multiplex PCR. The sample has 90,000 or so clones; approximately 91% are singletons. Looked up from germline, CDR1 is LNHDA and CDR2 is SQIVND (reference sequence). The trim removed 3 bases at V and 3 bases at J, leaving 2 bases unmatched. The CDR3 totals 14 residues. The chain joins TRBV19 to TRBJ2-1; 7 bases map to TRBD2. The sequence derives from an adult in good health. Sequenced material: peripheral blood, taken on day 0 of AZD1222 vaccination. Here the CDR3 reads CASSILADYNEQFF. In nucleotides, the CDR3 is TGTGCCAGTAGTATTCTAGCGGACTACAATGAGCAGTTCTTC.